This T cell receptor beta chain derives from a study of blood T cell repertoires in COVID-19. Under the authors' procedure: Reference gene primer amplification gave nucleated cell count estimates. TCRdb's copy holds only in-frame clones and misses some; the assay was immunoSEQ multiplex PCR. V, J and clone size are taken as reported in that table, and D and trimming were inferred from the DNA itself. This table holds under 80,000 clones, more than 75% found once. Per germline, CDR1 SGHNT and CDR2 YYREEE (reference sequence). This CDR3 comprises 10 residues. V lost 5 bases to trimming and J lost 14 bases, with 12 bases between them.

The rearrangement uses TRBV5-4 and TRBJ2-3, with a possible D match to TRBD1 (6 bases). Sequencing input: peripheral blood. This TCR was recovered from a human donor in a cohort sampled during active COVID-19. This CDR3 reads CASRMDSRYF. Here the CDR3 DNA reads TGTGCCAGCAGAATGGACAGCCGGTATTTT.